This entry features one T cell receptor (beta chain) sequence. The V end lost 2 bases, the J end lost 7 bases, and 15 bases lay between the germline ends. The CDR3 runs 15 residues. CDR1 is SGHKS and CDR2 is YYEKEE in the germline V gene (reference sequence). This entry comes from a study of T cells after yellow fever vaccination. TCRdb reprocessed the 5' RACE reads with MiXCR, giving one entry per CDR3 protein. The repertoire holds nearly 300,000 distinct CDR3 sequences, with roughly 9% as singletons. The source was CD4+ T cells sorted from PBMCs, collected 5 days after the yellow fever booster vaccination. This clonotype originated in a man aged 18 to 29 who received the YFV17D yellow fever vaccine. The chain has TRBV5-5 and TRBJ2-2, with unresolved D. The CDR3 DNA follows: TGTGCCAGCAGCTTTCAAACCCCGCTGGGCGGGGAGCTGTTTTTT. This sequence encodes CASSFQTPLGGELFF.